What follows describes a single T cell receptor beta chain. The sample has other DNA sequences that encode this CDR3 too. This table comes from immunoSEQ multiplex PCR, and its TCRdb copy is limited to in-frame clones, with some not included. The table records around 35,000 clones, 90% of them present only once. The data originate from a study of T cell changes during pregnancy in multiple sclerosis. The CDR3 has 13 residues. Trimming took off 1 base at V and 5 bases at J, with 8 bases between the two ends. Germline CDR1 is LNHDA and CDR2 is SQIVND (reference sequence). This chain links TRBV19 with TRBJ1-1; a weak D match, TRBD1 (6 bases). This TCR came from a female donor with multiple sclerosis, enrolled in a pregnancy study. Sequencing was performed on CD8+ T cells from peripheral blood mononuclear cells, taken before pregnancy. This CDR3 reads CASSIGGGTEAFF. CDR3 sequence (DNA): TGTGCCAGTAGTATAGGAGGGGGAACTGAAGCTTTCTTT. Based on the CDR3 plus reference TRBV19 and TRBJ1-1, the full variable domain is DGGITQSPKYLFRKEGQNVTLSCEQNLNHDAMYWYRQDPGQGLRLIYYSQIVNDFQKGDIAEGYSVSREKKESFPLTVTSAQKNPTAFYLCASSIGGGTEAFFGQGTRLTVV.